A single sample gave rise to the 30 T cell receptor beta chains below, sequenced in a study of shared clonotypes between healthy human individuals. Generated by immunoSEQ multiplex PCR, the TCRdb table keeps only in-frame clones and is missing some. This sample carries approximately 2.3 million clones, approximately 95% of them seen once, and the ten largest clones take around 0.4%. Sequenced: naive CD4+ T cells from PBMCs. Subset defined: CD45RA+ positively selected. These receptors were collected from a man between 18 and 29 years old in good health. Some clones in this sample may be carry-over from other donors' samples.

V is TRBV11-2 and J is TRBJ2-5; D might be TRBD1 (5 bases). The CDR3 has 14 residues. Trimming cost V 5 bases and J 5 bases, with 15 bases left between them. In germline, CDR1 is SGHAT, CDR2 FQNNGV. The CDR3 here is CASSPDMGRETQYF. In DNA form, the CDR3 reads TGTGCCAGCAGCCCCGATATGGGGCGTGAGACCCAGTACTTC.

With respect to this clone: The sample carries other DNA sequences with the same CDR3. In DNA form, the CDR3 reads TGTGCCAGCAGTACCTGGACAGGGGGGAACACTGAAGCTTTCTTT. This gives the protein CASSTWTGGNTEAFF. This chain uses TRBV28 with TRBJ1-1; 10 nucleotides line up with TRBD1. This CDR3 comprises 15 residues. Germline CDR1 and CDR2: MDHEN and SYDVKM. The ends lost 5 bases at V and 1 base at J; junction bases unmatched: 4.

CDR3 region: CASNPGLETDTQYF. The DNA of the CDR3 is TGTGCCAGCAACCCGGGGCTCGAGACAGATACGCAGTATTTT. V gene TRBV9 combines with J gene TRBJ2-3; D may match TRBD1 or TRBD2 (5 bases each). V lost 6 bases, J lost 3 bases, and 14 bases lay in between. Germline CDR1 reads SGDLS; CDR2 reads YYNGEE. The CDR3 contains 14 residues. The full variable domain, with the rest looked up from reference TRBV9 and TRBJ2-3, is DSGVTQTPKHLITATGQRVTLRCSPRSGDLSVYWYQQSLDQGLQFLIQYYNGEERAKGNILERFSAQQFPDLHSELNLSSLELGDSALYFCASNPGLETDTQYFGPGTRLTVL.

CDR3 amino acids: CASSSDRPYTEAFF. CDR3 in DNA: TGTGCCAGCAGTTCGGACAGACCTTACACTGAAGCTTTCTTT. V gene TRBV27 combines with J gene TRBJ1-1, with D perhaps TRBD1 (6 bases). V lost 4 bases and J 3 bases, leaving 12 bases between the germline ends. The germline V gene encodes CDR1 MNHEY and CDR2 SMNVEV (reference sequence). The CDR3 consists of 14 residues.

V is TRBV29-1 and J is TRBJ2-2; D is undetermined. CDR1 and CDR2 (germline): SQVTM, ANQGSEA. Trimming pared 7 bases from V and 0 bases from J, leaving 6 bases between. CDR3 size: 12 residues. CDR3 sequence: CSGRTNTGELFF. The CDR3 DNA is TGCAGCGGGCGGACGAACACCGGGGAGCTGTTTTTT.

The V call is TRBV10-2, the J call TRBJ2-1; D is possibly TRBD1 or TRBD2 (5 bases each). The CDR3 consists of 17 residues. Trimming pared 3 bases from V and 1 base from J, leaving 16 bases between. Germline lookup yields CDR1 WSHSY and CDR2 SAAADI. In nucleotides, the CDR3 is TGCGCCAGCAGTGACGGTTGGGACGGCGGGTCCTACAATGAGCAGTTCTTC. Translating gives CASSDGWDGGSYNEQFF.

The chain is built from TRBV25-1 and TRBJ1-2; D ambiguous. CDR1 and CDR2 from the germline V gene are MGHDK and SYGVNS. The V gene lost 5 bases and the J gene lost 5 bases, with 15 bases spanning the gap. This CDR3 region has 14 residues. The CDR3 reads CASSRAPGVYGYTF. Written as DNA, the CDR3 is TGTGCCAGCAGTAGGGCCCCGGGCGTGTATGGCTACACCTTC.

The chain combines TRBV5-1 with TRBJ2-2; 10 positions agree with TRBD1. CDR1 is SGHRS, CDR2 YFSETQ, per germline. V lost 4 bases and J lost 5; bases outside the gene matches: 2. The CDR3 has 14 amino acids. The CDR3 DNA reads as TGCGCCAGCAGCACGGACAGGGGGACCGGGGAGCTGTTTTTT. It encodes CASSTDRGTGELFF. Full variable domain (missing parts from reference TRBV5-1 and TRBJ2-2): KAGVTQTPRYLIKTRGQQVTLSCSPISGHRSVSWYQQTPGQGLQFLFEYFSETQRNKGNFPGRFSGRQFSNSRSEMNVSTLELGDSALYLCASSTDRGTGELFFGEGSRLTVL.

The genes are TRBV5-4 and TRBJ2-7, with D perhaps matching TRBD1 (5 bases). Germline V gene sequence: CDR1 SGHNT, CDR2 YYREEE (reference sequence). V dropped 3 bases and J dropped 3 bases, with 13 bases sitting between them. The CDR3 length is 14 residues. The CDR3 loop reads CASSSQGPVYEQYF. The CDR3 coding sequence is TGTGCCAGCAGCTCGCAGGGCCCCGTCTACGAGCAGTACTTC.

This chain connects TRBV4-1 to TRBJ2-5, with 10 bases lining up with TRBD1. The V segment lost 4 bases and the J segment 5 bases; nucleotides outside the gene matches: 4. This CDR3 has 14 residues. The germline gives CDR1 MGHRA, CDR2 YSYEKL. This CDR3 reads CASSRQGAVETQYF. In DNA, the CDR3 is TGCGCCAGCAGCCGACAGGGGGCGGTGGAGACCCAGTACTTC.

As to this clone: The identical CDR3 is also encoded by other nucleotide sequences in the sample. The rearrangement uses TRBV28 and TRBJ1-5, with a tentative D call TRBD1 (6 bases). V was trimmed by 2 bases and J by 2 bases, leaving 10 bases between them. In germline, CDR1 is MDHEN, CDR2 SYDVKM. The CDR3 is made up of 15 amino acids. This CDR3 is CASSLLQGGNQPQHF. The CDR3 DNA reads TGTGCCAGCAGTTTACTACAGGGAGGCAATCAGCCCCAGCATTTT.

The chain employs TRBV6-1 and TRBJ2-7; D is possibly TRBD2 (5 bases). Trimming cost V 11 bases and J 3 bases, with 14 bases left between them. The CDR3 has 12 residues. The V gene's germline CDR1 is MNHNS and CDR2 SASEGT. In DNA, the CDR3 is TGTGCCGGAATACCGGGAAACTACGAGCAGTACTTC. Its protein product is CAGIPGNYEQYF.

The rearrangement uses TRBV27 and TRBJ2-5; no firm D call. Looked up from germline, CDR1 is MNHEY and CDR2 is SMNVEV (reference sequence). CDR3 size: 14 residues. V gave up 6 bases and J gave up 0 bases, with 11 bases separating them. CDR3 sequence reads: CASRADSNQETQYF. In nucleotides, the CDR3 is TGTGCCAGCAGAGCCGACTCCAACCAAGAGACCCAGTACTTC.

The chain is built from TRBV19 and TRBJ2-3; the match to TRBD1 covers 11 bases. This CDR3 spans 18 amino acids. CDR1 and CDR2 from the germline V gene are LNHDA and SQIVND (reference sequence). The V segment lost 6 bases and the J segment 9 bases; nucleotides outside the gene matches: 20. Here the CDR3 reads CASSRSAWGDRGKGTQYF. The CDR3 nucleotides read TGTGCCAGTAGCCGCTCGGCTTGGGGGGACAGGGGGAAGGGAACGCAGTATTTT.

A single count supports this clone. Other DNA sequences in the sample encode the same CDR3. The V gene is TRBV11-2, the J gene TRBJ1-1; D gene unclear. CDR3 length: 13 residues. CDR1 and CDR2 from the germline V gene are SGHAT and FQNNGV. V was trimmed by 4 bases and J by 1 base, leaving 7 bases between them. CDR3 residues: CASSSTTNTEAFF. CDR3 in DNA: TGTGCCAGCAGCTCCACTACGAACACTGAAGCTTTCTTT.

Only one count was recorded for this clone. This rearrangement joins TRBV9 to TRBJ1-2; D uncertain. CDR3 length: 15 residues. Germline V CDR1 and CDR2: SGDLS, YYNGEE. Trimming cost V 2 bases and J 3 bases, with 14 bases left between them. The CDR3 sequence is CASSVAPGPYYGYTF. CDR3 bases: TGTGCCAGCAGCGTGGCGCCAGGACCTTACTATGGCTACACCTTC.

The rearrangement joins TRBV10-3 to TRBJ2-3; 8 positions match TRBD2. CDR1 is ENHRY and CDR2 is SYGVKD in the germline V gene. V shed 4 bases, J shed 0 bases, and the junction held 3 bases outside the gene matches. This CDR3 spans 15 amino acids. CDR3 sequence: CAISGASGSTDTQYF. CDR3 in DNA: TGTGCCATCAGTGGGGCTAGCGGGAGCACAGATACGCAGTATTTT.

This clone was seen only once. The V call is TRBV28, the J call TRBJ1-2; TRBD1 matches at 7 bases. The junction had 8 bases not matched to a gene; V was cut back by 3 bases and J by 7 bases. Germline CDR1 and CDR2: MDHEN and SYDVKM. The CDR3 sequence is 14 residues long. The CDR3 is CASSFTIRGSGYTF. CDR3 nucleotides: TGTGCCAGCAGTTTCACGATCAGGGGGTCTGGCTACACCTTC.

This chain joins TRBV10-3 and TRBJ1-1; no definite D call. The V and J ends lost 10 bases and 2 bases respectively, with 14 bases between them. The germline V gene has CDR1 ENHRY and CDR2 SYGVKD. The CDR3 is 13 amino acids. In DNA, the CDR3 is TGTGCCACCGAGGCGGACGGAAACACTGAAGCTTTCTTT. It translates to CATEADGNTEAFF.

In nucleotides, the CDR3 is TGTGCCAGCAGTTTAGGAGGAGGGGACACTGAAGCTTTCTTT. Its protein product is CASSLGGGDTEAFF. V gene TRBV27 combines with J gene TRBJ1-1; perhaps TRBD1 as D (5 bases). V was shortened by 2 bases and J by 3 bases, with 10 bases between the two germline ends. Per the germline V gene, CDR1 is MNHEY and CDR2 is SMNVEV (reference sequence). The CDR3 length is 14 residues.

This clone has only one observation. This chain links TRBV14 with TRBJ2-1, with TRBD2 matching 10 bases. The CDR3 extends over 15 amino acids. V dropped 0 bases and J dropped 15; count of bases not matched to a gene: 11. Looked up from germline, CDR1 is SGHDN and CDR2 is FVKESK. CDR3: CASSQDRPSGRGLFF. In nucleotides, the CDR3 is TGTGCCAGCAGCCAAGATCGGCCTAGCGGGAGAGGTCTGTTCTTC.

The J gene is TRBJ2-7, the V gene TRBV6-5; 7 nucleotides match TRBD1. The CDR3 length is 15 residues. CDR1 and CDR2 from the germline V gene are MNHEY and SVGAGI. V dropped 8 bases and J dropped 5; count of bases not matched to a gene: 15. The CDR3 region has the DNA TGTGCCAGCGCACCTGGACAGGCTCGAGGTCACGAGCAGTACTTC. It codes for CASAPGQARGHEQYF.

This chain uses TRBV27 with TRBJ2-4; D tentatively fits TRBD1 or TRBD2 (6 bases each). Germline CDR1 is MNHEY and CDR2 is SMNVEV (reference sequence). V was clipped by 6 bases and J by 8 bases, with 17 bases between them. The CDR3 spans 14 residues. CDR3 coding DNA: TGTGCCAGCAGCCAAGGGGGAGGTGGGCACATTCAGTACTTC. It is translated as CASSQGGGGHIQYF.

The rearrangement links TRBV5-1 to TRBJ2-2; the match to TRBD1 covers 10 bases. The junction had 6 bases not matched to a gene; V was cut back by 0 bases and J by 4 bases. The germline V gene encodes CDR1 SGHRS and CDR2 YFSETQ. The CDR3 is made up of 17 amino acids. The CDR3 nucleotides read TGCGCCAGCAGCTTGGTCCGACAGGGGGCTTTCACCGGGGAGCTGTTTTTT. It encodes CASSLVRQGAFTGELFF.

V is TRBV7-9 and J is TRBJ2-3, with 11 bases fitting TRBD2. Germline V gene lookup returns CDR1 SEHNR and CDR2 FQNEAQ (reference sequence). V lost 1 base to trimming and J lost 5 bases; unmatched junction nucleotides: 11. CDR3 size: 18 residues. The CDR3 sequence is CASSLGSVAGGPGDTQYF. CDR3 in DNA: TGTGCCAGCAGCTTAGGGTCGGTAGCGGGAGGGCCGGGAGATACGCAGTATTTT.

There are a few counts of this clone. Distinct nucleotide sequences in the sample also encode this CDR3. V and J are TRBV18 and TRBJ1-1; no clear D. CDR1 is KGHSH, CDR2 LQKENI, per germline. The V end lost 2 bases, the J end lost 1 base, and 8 bases lay between the germline ends. The CDR3 spans 14 residues. CDR3 amino acids: CASSPAGRNTEAFF. DNA for the CDR3: TGTGCCAGCTCACCAGCAGGTCGGAACACTGAAGCTTTCTTT.

With respect to this clone: Other DNA sequences of this sample code for an identical CDR3. The chain recombines TRBV28 with TRBJ2-2; the D is unclear. Trimming stripped 5 bases from V and 2 bases from J, with 6 bases between. CDR3 length: 13 residues. Germline CDR1 reads MDHEN; CDR2 reads SYDVKM. The CDR3 region is CASSVTNTGELFF. The CDR3 nucleotides are TGTGCCAGCAGTGTAACAAACACCGGGGAGCTGTTTTTT.

The chain has TRBV16 and TRBJ2-3; D uncertain. Germline V gene data show CDR1 as KGHSY and CDR2 as FQNENV. The ends were cut back, 0 bases at V and 0 bases at J, with 4 bases in the middle. CDR3 length: 14 residues. The CDR3 coding sequence is TGTGCCAGCAGCCAATCCCTTAGCACAGATACGCAGTATTTT. Protein sequence: CASSQSLSTDTQYF.

The chain carries TRBV27 and TRBJ2-7; no clear D gene. The CDR3 spans 15 residues. Germline V gene sequence: CDR1 MNHEY, CDR2 SMNVEV (reference sequence). V lost 3 bases and J 0 bases, leaving 12 bases between the germline ends. CDR3 region: CASSFRLPSSYEQYF. The CDR3 DNA reads as TGTGCCAGCAGTTTCCGGTTGCCAAGCTCCTACGAGCAGTACTTC.

The chain joins TRBV28 to TRBJ2-7, with 8 bases aligning to TRBD2. With 5 bases clipped from V and 3 bases from J, the junction kept 9 bases outside the gene matches. The CDR3 is 15 amino acids. CDR1 is MDHEN and CDR2 is SYDVKM in the germline V gene. CDR3 bases: TGTGCCAGCAGTACCACCGGGAGGGCGGTCTACGAGCAGTACTTC. Amino acids: CASSTTGRAVYEQYF.